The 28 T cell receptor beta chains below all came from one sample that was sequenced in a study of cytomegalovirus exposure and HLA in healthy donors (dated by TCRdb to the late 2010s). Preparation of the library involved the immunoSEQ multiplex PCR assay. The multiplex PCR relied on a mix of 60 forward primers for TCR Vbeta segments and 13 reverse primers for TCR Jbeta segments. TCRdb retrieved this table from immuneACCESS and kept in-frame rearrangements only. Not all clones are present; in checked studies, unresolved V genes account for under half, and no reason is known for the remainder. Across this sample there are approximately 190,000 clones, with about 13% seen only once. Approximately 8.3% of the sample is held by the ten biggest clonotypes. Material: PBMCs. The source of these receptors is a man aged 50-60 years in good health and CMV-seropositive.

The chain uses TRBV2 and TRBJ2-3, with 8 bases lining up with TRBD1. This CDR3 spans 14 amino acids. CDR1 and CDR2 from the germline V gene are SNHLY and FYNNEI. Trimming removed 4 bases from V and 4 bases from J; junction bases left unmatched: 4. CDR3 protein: CASSVVRGPDTQYF. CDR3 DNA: TGTGCCAGCAGTGTGGTCAGGGGGCCAGATACGCAGTATTTT.

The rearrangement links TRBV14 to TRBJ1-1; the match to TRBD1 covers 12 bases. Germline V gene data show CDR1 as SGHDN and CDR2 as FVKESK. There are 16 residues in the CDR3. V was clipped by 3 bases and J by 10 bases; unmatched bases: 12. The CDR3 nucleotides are TGTGCCAGCAGCCAGAGATCGGGGACAGGGGGCGTCGGAGCTTTCTTT. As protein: CASSQRSGTGGVGAFF.

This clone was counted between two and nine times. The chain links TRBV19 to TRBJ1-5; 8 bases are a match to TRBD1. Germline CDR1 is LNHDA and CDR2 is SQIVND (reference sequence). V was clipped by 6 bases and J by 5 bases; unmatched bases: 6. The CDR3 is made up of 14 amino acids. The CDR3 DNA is TGTGCCAGTAGCACGACAGGGGACGATCAGCCCCAGCATTTT. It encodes CASSTTGDDQPQHF. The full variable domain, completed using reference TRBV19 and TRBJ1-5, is DGGITQSPKYLFRKEGQNVTLSCEQNLNHDAMYWYRQDPGQGLRLIYYSQIVNDFQKGDIAEGYSVSREKKESFPLTVTSAQKNPTAFYLCASSTTGDDQPQHFGDGTRLSIL.

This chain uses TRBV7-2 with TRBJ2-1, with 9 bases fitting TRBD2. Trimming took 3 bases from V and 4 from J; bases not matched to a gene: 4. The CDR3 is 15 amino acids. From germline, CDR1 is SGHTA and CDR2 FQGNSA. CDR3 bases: TGTGCCAGCAGCTTCGCGGGGGGGTTTTACAATGAGCAGTTCTTC. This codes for CASSFAGGFYNEQFF. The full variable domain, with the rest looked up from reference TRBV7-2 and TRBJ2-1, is GAGVSQSPSNKVTEKGKDVELRCDPISGHTALYWYRQSLGQGLEFLIYFQGNSAPDKSGLPSDRFSAERTGGSVSTLTIQRTQQEDSAVYLCASSFAGGFYNEQFFGPGTRLTVL.

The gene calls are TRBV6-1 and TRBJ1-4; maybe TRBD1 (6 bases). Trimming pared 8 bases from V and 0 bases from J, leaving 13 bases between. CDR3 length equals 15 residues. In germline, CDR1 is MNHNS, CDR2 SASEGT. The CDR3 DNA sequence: TGTGCCAGCTCCCGACAGGACTCAACTAATGAAAAACTGTTTTTT. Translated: CASSRQDSTNEKLFF.

The CDR3 loop reads CASSHRSDTEAFF. CDR3 sequence (DNA): TGTGCCAGCAGCCACCGTAGTGACACTGAAGCTTTCTTT. The chain couples TRBV14 to TRBJ1-1; D remains unclear. Trimming took 3 bases from V and 3 from J, leaving 8 bases between them. Per the germline V gene, CDR1 is SGHDN and CDR2 is FVKESK. The length of the CDR3 is 13 residues.

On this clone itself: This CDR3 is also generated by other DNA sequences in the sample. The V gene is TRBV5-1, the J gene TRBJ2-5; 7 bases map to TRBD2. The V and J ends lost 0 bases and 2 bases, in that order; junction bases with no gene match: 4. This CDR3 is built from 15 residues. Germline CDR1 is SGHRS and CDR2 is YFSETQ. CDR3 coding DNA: TGCGCCAGCAGCTTGGTCGCTAGCGGACAAGAGACCCAGTACTTC. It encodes CASSLVASGQETQYF.

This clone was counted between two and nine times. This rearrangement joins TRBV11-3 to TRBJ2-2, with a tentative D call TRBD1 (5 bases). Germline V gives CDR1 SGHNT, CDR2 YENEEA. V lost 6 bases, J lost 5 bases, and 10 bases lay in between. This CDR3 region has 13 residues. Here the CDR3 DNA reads TGTGCCAGCAGTCAGGGTTTTACCGGGGAGCTGTTTTTT. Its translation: CASSQGFTGELFF. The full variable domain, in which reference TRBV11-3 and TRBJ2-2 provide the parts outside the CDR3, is EAGVVQSPRYKIIEKKQPVAFWCNPISGHNTLYWYLQNLGQGPELLIRYENEEAVDDSQLPKDRFSAERLKGVDSTLKIQPAELGDSAVYLCASSQGFTGELFFGEGSRLTVL.

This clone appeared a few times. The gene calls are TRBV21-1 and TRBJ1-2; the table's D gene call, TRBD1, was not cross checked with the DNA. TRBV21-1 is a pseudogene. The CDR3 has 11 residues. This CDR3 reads CASSTRGSYTF. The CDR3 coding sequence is TGTGCCAGCAGCACTAGGGGGAGCTACACCTTC.

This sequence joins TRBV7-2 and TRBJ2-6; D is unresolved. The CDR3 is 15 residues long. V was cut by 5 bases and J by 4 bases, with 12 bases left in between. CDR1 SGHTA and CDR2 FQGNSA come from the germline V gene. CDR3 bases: TGTGCCAGCAGCCGTCCGGGTACCGGGGCCAACGTCCTGACTTTC. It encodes CASSRPGTGANVLTF.

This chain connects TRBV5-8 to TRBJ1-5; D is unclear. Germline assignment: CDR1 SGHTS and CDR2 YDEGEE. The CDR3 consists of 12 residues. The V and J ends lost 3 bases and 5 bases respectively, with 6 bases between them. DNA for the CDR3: TGTGCCAGCAGCTCTTCTTATCAGCCCCAGCATTTT. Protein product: CASSSSYQPQHF.

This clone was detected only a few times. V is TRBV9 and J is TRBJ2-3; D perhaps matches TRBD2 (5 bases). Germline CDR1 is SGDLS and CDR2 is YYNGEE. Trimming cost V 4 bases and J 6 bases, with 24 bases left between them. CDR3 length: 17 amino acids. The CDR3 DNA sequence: TGTGCCAGCAGCCCCTGGGAAGGGAGCGTGTTAAGGGATACGCAGTATTTT. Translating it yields CASSPWEGSVLRDTQYF.

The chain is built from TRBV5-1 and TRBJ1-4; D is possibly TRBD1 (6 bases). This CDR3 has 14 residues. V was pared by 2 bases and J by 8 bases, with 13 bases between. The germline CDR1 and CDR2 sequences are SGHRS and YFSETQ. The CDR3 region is CASSFTGFGEKLFF. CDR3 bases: TGCGCCAGCAGCTTTACAGGGTTCGGGGAAAAACTGTTTTTT.

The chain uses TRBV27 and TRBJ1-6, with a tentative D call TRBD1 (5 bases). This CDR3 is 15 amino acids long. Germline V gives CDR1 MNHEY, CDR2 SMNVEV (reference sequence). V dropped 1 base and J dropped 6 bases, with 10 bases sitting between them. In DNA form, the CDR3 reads TGTGCCAGCAGTTTATACGGGGGGTCTAATTCACCCCTCCACTTT. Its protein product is CASSLYGGSNSPLHF.

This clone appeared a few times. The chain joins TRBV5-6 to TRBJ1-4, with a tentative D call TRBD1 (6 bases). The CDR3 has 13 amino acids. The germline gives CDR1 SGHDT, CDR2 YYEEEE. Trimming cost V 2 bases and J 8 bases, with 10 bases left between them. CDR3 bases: TGTGCCAGCAGCTTTTCCAGGGGCGAAAAACTGTTTTTT. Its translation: CASSFSRGEKLFF.

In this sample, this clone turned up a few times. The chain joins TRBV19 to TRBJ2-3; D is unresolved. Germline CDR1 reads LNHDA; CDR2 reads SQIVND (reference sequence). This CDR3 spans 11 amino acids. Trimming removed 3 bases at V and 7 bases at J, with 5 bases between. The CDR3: CASSIRYTQYF. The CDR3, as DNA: TGTGCCAGTAGTATCCGGTATACGCAGTATTTT.

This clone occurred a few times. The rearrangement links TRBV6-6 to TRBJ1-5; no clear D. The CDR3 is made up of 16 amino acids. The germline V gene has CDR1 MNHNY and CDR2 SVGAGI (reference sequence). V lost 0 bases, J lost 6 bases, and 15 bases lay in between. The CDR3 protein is CASSYSSATWAQPQHF. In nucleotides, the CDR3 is TGTGCCAGCAGTTACTCCTCGGCCACATGGGCTCAGCCCCAGCATTTT.

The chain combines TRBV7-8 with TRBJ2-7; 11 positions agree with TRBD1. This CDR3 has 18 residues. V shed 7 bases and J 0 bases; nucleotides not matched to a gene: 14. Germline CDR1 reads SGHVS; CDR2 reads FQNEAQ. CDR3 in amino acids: CASTADRGLGGSSYEQYF. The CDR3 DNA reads TGTGCCAGCACCGCGGACAGGGGGCTCGGCGGGAGCTCCTACGAGCAGTACTTC.

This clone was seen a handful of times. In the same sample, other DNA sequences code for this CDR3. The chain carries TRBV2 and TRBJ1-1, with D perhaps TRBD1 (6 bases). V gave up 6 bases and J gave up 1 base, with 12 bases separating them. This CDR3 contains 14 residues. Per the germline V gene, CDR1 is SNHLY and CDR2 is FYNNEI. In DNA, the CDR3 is TGTGCCAGCAGCGGGGGGCTTTCGAACACTGAAGCTTTCTTT. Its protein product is CASSGGLSNTEAFF.

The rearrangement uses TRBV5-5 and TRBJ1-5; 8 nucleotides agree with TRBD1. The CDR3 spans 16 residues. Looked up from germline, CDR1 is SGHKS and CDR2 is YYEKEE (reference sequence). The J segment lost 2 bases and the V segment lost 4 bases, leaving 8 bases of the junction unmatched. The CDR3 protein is CASSQTMTGGNQPQHF. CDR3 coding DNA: TGTGCCAGCAGCCAAACTATGACAGGGGGCAATCAGCCCCAGCATTTT.

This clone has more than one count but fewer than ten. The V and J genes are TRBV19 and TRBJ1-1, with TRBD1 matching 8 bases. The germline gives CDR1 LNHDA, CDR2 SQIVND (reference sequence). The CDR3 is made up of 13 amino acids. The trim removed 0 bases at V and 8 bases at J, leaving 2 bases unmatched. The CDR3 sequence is CASSIEDRAEAFF. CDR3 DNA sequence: TGTGCCAGTAGTATAGAGGACAGGGCGGAAGCTTTCTTT. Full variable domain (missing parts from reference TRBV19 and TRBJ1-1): DGGITQSPKYLFRKEGQNVTLSCEQNLNHDAMYWYRQDPGQGLRLIYYSQIVNDFQKGDIAEGYSVSREKKESFPLTVTSAQKNPTAFYLCASSIEDRAEAFFGQGTRLTVV.

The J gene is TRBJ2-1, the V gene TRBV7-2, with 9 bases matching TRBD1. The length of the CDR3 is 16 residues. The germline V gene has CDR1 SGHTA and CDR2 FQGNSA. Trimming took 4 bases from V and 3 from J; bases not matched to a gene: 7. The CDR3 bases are TGTGCCAGCAGCTACTACCCGGGACAGGGCTACAATGAGCAGTTCTTC. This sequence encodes CASSYYPGQGYNEQFF.

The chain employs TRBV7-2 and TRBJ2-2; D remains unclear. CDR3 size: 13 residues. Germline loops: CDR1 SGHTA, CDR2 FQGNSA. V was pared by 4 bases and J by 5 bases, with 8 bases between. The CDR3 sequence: CASSSPGTGELFF. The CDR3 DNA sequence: TGTGCCAGCAGCTCCCCCGGGACCGGGGAGCTGTTTTTT.

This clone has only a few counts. CDR3 sequence reads: CASSSIQGTSNEQYF. CDR3 DNA: TGTGCCAGCAGCTCCATACAGGGGACATCTAACGAGCAGTACTTC. The rearrangement links TRBV7-6 to TRBJ2-7; TRBD1 aligns across 7 bases. Trimming cost V 4 bases and J 5 bases; bases outside gene matches: 11. The CDR3 runs to 15 residues. Germline V gives CDR1 SGHVS, CDR2 FNYEAQ. Full variable domain (missing parts from reference TRBV7-6 and TRBJ2-7): GAGVSQSPRYKVTKRGQDVALRCDPISGHVSLYWYRQALGQGPEFLTYFNYEAQQDKSGLPNDRFSAERPEGSISTLTIQRTEQRDSAMYRCASSSIQGTSNEQYFGPGTRLTVT.

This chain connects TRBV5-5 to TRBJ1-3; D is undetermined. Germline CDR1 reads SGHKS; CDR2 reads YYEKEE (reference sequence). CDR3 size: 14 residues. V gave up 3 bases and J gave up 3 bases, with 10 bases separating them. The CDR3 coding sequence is TGTGCCAGCAGCTCTTTGGCGGATGGAAACACCATATATTTT. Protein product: CASSSLADGNTIYF.

Here the CDR3 DNA reads TGTGCCAGCAGTCTCGGACACGCTAACTATGGCTACACCTTC. This sequence encodes CASSLGHANYGYTF. J is TRBJ1-2 and V is TRBV28; TRBD1 might be the D (5 bases). The CDR3 runs 14 residues. Germline values: CDR1 MDHEN, CDR2 SYDVKM. Between the trimmed V and J ends, which lost 5 bases and 0 bases, there was a span of 10 bases.

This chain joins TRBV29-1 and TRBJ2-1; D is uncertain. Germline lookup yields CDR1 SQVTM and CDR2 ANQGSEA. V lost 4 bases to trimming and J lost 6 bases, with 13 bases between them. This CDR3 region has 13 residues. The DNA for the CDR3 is TGCAGCGTTGGGGCCAGATCAGGCAATGAGCAGTTCTTC. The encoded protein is CSVGARSGNEQFF.

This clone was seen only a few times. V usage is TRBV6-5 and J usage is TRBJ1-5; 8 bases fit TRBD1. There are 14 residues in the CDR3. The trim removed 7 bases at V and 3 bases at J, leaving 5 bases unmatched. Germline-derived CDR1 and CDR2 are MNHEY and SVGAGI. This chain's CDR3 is CASTADRANQPQHF. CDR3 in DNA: TGTGCCAGCACCGCGGACAGGGCCAATCAGCCCCAGCATTTT.